A single sample gave rise to the 28 T cell receptor beta chains below, sequenced in a study of T cells after yellow fever vaccination. Each CDR3 protein gets one entry after TCRdb re-called the 5' RACE reads with MiXCR. This sample has just under 600,000 distinct CDR3 sequences; roughly 14% occur once, and the top ten carry around 15%. Specimen: PBMCs, collected on the day of the yellow fever booster vaccination. The receptors were sampled from a man between 25 and 39 years old who received the YFV17D yellow fever vaccine.

The rearrangement links TRBV29-1 to TRBJ2-7; 9 bases match TRBD1. With 2 bases clipped from V and 0 bases from J, the junction kept 2 bases outside the gene matches. This CDR3 contains 14 residues. The germline CDR1 and CDR2 sequences are SQVTM and ANQGSEA. The CDR3 nucleotides read TGCAGCGTTGAATCGGGACAGGGCTCCTACGAGCAGTACTTC. The encoded protein is CSVESGQGSYEQYF.

The table lists this clonotype with many counts. The chain is built from TRBV10-3 and TRBJ2-7; 12 bases are a match to TRBD2. V lost 0 bases, J lost 5 bases, and 5 bases stayed unmatched. Germline V gives CDR1 ENHRY, CDR2 SYGVKD. The CDR3 contains 16 residues. The DNA of the CDR3 is TGTGCCATCAGTGAGTCCTCACTAGCGGGAGGTAACGAGCAGTACTTC. Protein product: CAISESSLAGGNEQYF.

This clonotype has just a few counts. This CDR3 reads CSVSAPNGGEQYF. CDR3 nucleotides: TGCAGTGTATCAGCGCCAAACGGGGGCGAGCAGTACTTC. The chain links TRBV20-1 to TRBJ2-7; a possible D gene is TRBD2 (6 bases). Per the germline V gene, CDR1 is DFQATT and CDR2 is SNEGSKA (reference sequence). Trimming shortened V by 7 bases and J by 6 bases, and 19 bases separated the two germline ends. This CDR3 is built from 13 residues.

This clonotype was observed a few times. CDR3 residues: CASSYSLDDTGELFF. CDR3 coding DNA: TGTGCCAGCAGTTACTCGCTAGATGACACCGGGGAGCTGTTTTTT. The gene calls are TRBV6-5 and TRBJ2-2; no reliable D call. Between the trimmed V and J ends, which lost 0 bases and 3 bases, there was a span of 8 bases. CDR3 length: 15 amino acids. Per the germline V gene, CDR1 is MNHEY and CDR2 is SVGAGI.

This clonotype was recorded a few times. The chain links TRBV10-3 to TRBJ2-1; a possible D gene is TRBD1 (6 bases). The CDR3 spans 16 residues. Trimming pared 5 bases from V and 4 bases from J, leaving 18 bases between. In germline, CDR1 is ENHRY, CDR2 SYGVKD. CDR3 sequence: CAISTGQTSLYNEQFF. Written as DNA, the CDR3 is TGTGCCATCAGTACAGGGCAAACGTCATTGTACAATGAGCAGTTCTTC.

V is TRBV5-1 and J is TRBJ2-1, with TRBD2 matching over 13 bases. The junction had 10 bases not matched to a gene; V was cut back by 4 bases and J by 0 bases. The CDR3 runs to 19 residues. Germline CDR1 is SGHRS and CDR2 is YFSETQ. The CDR3 DNA reads as TGCGCCAGCAGCACCGGGACTAGCGGGACAATAAACTCCTACAATGAGCAGTTCTTC. Amino acid sequence: CASSTGTSGTINSYNEQFF. Together with reference TRBV5-1 and TRBJ2-1, the CDR3 gives the full variable domain: KAGVTQTPRYLIKTRGQQVTLSCSPISGHRSVSWYQQTPGQGLQFLFEYFSETQRNKGNFPGRFSGRQFSNSRSEMNVSTLELGDSALYLCASSTGTSGTINSYNEQFFGPGTRLTVL.

The V and J genes are TRBV7-9 and TRBJ2-1, with TRBD1 as a possible D gene (5 bases). The length of the CDR3 is 14 residues. Trimming pared 1 base from V and 7 bases from J, leaving 11 bases between. The germline V gene has CDR1 SEHNR and CDR2 FQNEAQ (reference sequence). CDR3: CASSLVQGTNEQFF. The CDR3 bases are TGTGCCAGCAGCTTAGTTCAGGGAACGAATGAGCAGTTCTTC.

The V and J genes are TRBV6-5 and TRBJ2-7; D may be TRBD1 (5 bases). CDR1 and CDR2 (germline): MNHEY, SVGAGI. V lost 0 bases to trimming and J lost 5 bases, with 11 bases between them. This CDR3 contains 14 residues. This CDR3 is CASSYSTVGDEQYF. CDR3 sequence (DNA): TGTGCCAGCAGTTACTCGACGGTAGGGGACGAGCAGTACTTC.

This clonotype turned up a few times. The J gene is TRBJ2-7, the V gene TRBV7-2; D is unclear. V was pared by 1 base and J by 1 base, with 11 bases between. The CDR3 contains 15 residues. The V gene's germline CDR1 is SGHTA and CDR2 FQGNSA. The CDR3 DNA reads TGTGCCAGCAGCTTAGAAGGGAAATCGTCCTACGAGCAGTACTTC. Translation gives CASSLEGKSSYEQYF.

The chain combines TRBV10-3 with TRBJ2-5; tentative D call: TRBD1 (6 bases). Germline V gene sequence: CDR1 ENHRY, CDR2 SYGVKD. The CDR3 contains 14 residues. V was pared by 0 bases and J by 5 bases, with 10 bases between. The CDR3 protein is CAISESGTSETQYF. The CDR3 DNA sequence: TGTGCCATCAGTGAGTCAGGGACATCGGAGACCCAGTACTTC.

The chain uses TRBV27 and TRBJ1-4; possibly TRBD1 for D (5 bases). The V end was cut by 7 bases, the J end by 8 bases, with 23 bases between. From germline, CDR1 is MNHEY and CDR2 SMNVEV (reference sequence). CDR3 length: 16 residues. CDR3 in amino acids: CASKGSGWQTGEKLFF. The CDR3 DNA reads as TGTGCCAGCAAGGGGAGCGGATGGCAAACTGGCGAAAAACTGTTTTTT.

V is TRBV7-2 and J is TRBJ2-2; D gene unclear. The CDR3 has 13 amino acids. Between the trimmed V and J ends, which lost 7 bases and 7 bases, there was a span of 13 bases. CDR1 SGHTA and CDR2 FQGNSA come from the germline V gene. The CDR3 nucleotides are TGTGCCAGCACTCTCCAGTATCTCGGGGAGCTGTTTTTT. This codes for CASTLQYLGELFF.

This clonotype was recorded once. An end of the junction differs from the germline gene, which may be a read error. This sequence joins TRBV7-2 and TRBJ1-1; TRBD1 might be the D (5 bases). The CDR3 has 15 residues. Germline V gene sequence: CDR1 SGHTA, CDR2 FQGNSA. The CDR3 protein is CASSLAGGSNTVAFF. The CDR3 nucleotides read TGTGCCAGCAGCTTAGCGGGGGGATCGAACACTGTAGCTTTCTTT.

Many counts were recorded for this clonotype. V is TRBV19 and J is TRBJ2-7, with D possibly TRBD2 on 7 matching bases. Germline V gives CDR1 LNHDA, CDR2 SQIVND (reference sequence). V was shortened by 7 bases and J by 8 bases, with 21 bases between the two germline ends. The CDR3 has 14 amino acids. Here the CDR3 DNA reads TGTGCCAGTACCGCAGAACGACGCGGGGGCCAGCAGTACTTC. Translating gives CASTAERRGGQQYF.

This clonotype was counted between two and nine times. The chain is built from TRBV12-3 or TRBV12-4 and TRBJ2-1; D remains unclear. Between the trimmed V and J ends, which lost 8 bases and 6 bases, there was a span of 8 bases. The length of the CDR3 is 11 residues. The CDR3: CASVYGNEQFF. CDR3 DNA sequence: TGTGCCAGCGTATATGGCAATGAGCAGTTCTTC.

This clonotype showed up just a few times. This chain uses TRBV6-4 with TRBJ2-5; 7 bases are shared with TRBD2. Germline CDR1 reads MRHNA; CDR2 reads SNTAGT. With 4 bases clipped from V and 1 base from J, the junction kept 3 bases outside the gene matches. This CDR3 has 14 residues. DNA for the CDR3: TGTGCCAGCAGTGGGGGGGGAATCCAAGAGACCCAGTACTTC. Protein product: CASSGGGIQETQYF.

Here the CDR3 reads CAISEKVSGSSVDNEQFF. DNA for the CDR3: TGTGCCATCAGTGAGAAGGTTAGCGGGAGTTCAGTGGACAATGAGCAGTTCTTC. The chain recombines TRBV10-3 with TRBJ2-1; 9 bases map to TRBD2. Germline CDR1 reads ENHRY; CDR2 reads SYGVKD. CDR3 length: 18 amino acids. V was pared by 2 bases and J by 5 bases, with 13 bases of the junction left unmatched.

V usage is TRBV6-1 and J usage is TRBJ2-6; no definite D call. This CDR3 spans 16 amino acids. V lost 6 bases to trimming and J lost 0 bases, with 12 bases between them. CDR1 is MNHNS and CDR2 is SASEGT in the germline V gene. In nucleotides, the CDR3 is TGTGCCAGCAGCCCTACGGCGGTCTCTGGGGCCAACGTCCTGACTTTC. This sequence encodes CASSPTAVSGANVLTF.

CDR3 DNA: TGTGCCAGCAGCTTTATCGGGACAGCGAATTCACCCCTCCACTTT. It translates to CASSFIGTANSPLHF. The chain has TRBV7-9 and TRBJ1-6, with 7 bases fitting TRBD1. This CDR3 region has 15 residues. The V and J ends lost 3 bases and 7 bases, in that order; junction bases with no gene match: 6. The germline CDR1 and CDR2 sequences are SEHNR and FQNEAQ (reference sequence).

This clonotype was counted a few times. The V and J genes are TRBV3-1 and TRBJ1-1; D perhaps matches TRBD1 (6 bases). CDR3 length: 11 amino acids. CDR1 is LGHDT and CDR2 is YNNKEL in the germline V gene (reference sequence). Trimming left V 3 bases short and J 8 bases short, with 7 bases between. The CDR3 DNA sequence: TGTGCCAGCAGCCAGAGGGGGGAAGCTTTCTTT. Protein product: CASSQRGEAFF.

In its sample, this clonotype was seen a few times. The J gene is TRBJ2-1, the V gene TRBV6-1; perhaps TRBD2 as D (5 bases). Trimming shortened V by 4 bases and J by 8 bases, and 9 bases separated the two germline ends. The V gene's germline CDR1 is MNHNS and CDR2 SASEGT. The CDR3 is 12 residues long. In DNA form, the CDR3 reads TGTGCCAGCAGTGTTCTAGCTTATGAGCAGTTCTTC. This gives the protein CASSVLAYEQFF.

The rearrangement uses TRBV20-1 and TRBJ2-7; 7 bases fit TRBD2. V shed 3 bases, J shed 3 bases, and the junction held 5 bases outside the gene matches. The CDR3 runs to 13 residues. CDR1 is DFQATT and CDR2 is SNEGSKA in the germline V gene (reference sequence). In DNA, the CDR3 is TGCAGTGCTAGGTCTAGCGGATACTACGAGCAGTACTTC. It translates to CSARSSGYYEQYF.

This clonotype showed up just a few times. The rearrangement uses TRBV5-1 and TRBJ2-7, with unresolved D. This CDR3 spans 14 amino acids. Germline values: CDR1 SGHRS, CDR2 YFSETQ. With 0 bases removed from V and 0 bases from J, the gap between germline ends came to 7 bases. The CDR3 protein is CASSLEPASYEQYF. The DNA of the CDR3 is TGCGCCAGCAGCTTGGAACCTGCCTCCTACGAGCAGTACTTC.

The chain uses TRBV5-1 and TRBJ1-4; D not resolved. CDR3 length equals 16 residues. Trimming cost V 3 bases and J 6 bases, with 18 bases left between them. Looked up from germline, CDR1 is SGHRS and CDR2 is YFSETQ. CDR3 loop: CASSSWEIGSDEKLFF. The DNA of the CDR3 is TGCGCCAGCAGCTCCTGGGAGATCGGAAGTGATGAAAAACTGTTTTTT.

The chain joins TRBV9 to TRBJ2-3; 7 nucleotides line up with TRBD2. The V gene end was trimmed by 4 bases and the J gene end by 1 base; junction bases not matched to a gene: 9. The CDR3 length is 16 residues. Germline V CDR1 and CDR2: SGDLS, YYNGEE. In DNA form, the CDR3 reads TGTGCCAGCAGCCCATACCGGGAGGTCGGCACAGATACGCAGTATTTT. It is translated as CASSPYREVGTDTQYF.

The rearrangement uses TRBV19 and TRBJ2-2; possibly TRBD1 for D (5 bases). In germline, CDR1 is LNHDA, CDR2 SQIVND (reference sequence). V was shortened by 6 bases and J by 2 bases, with 10 bases between the two germline ends. CDR3 length: 14 residues. In DNA, the CDR3 is TGTGCCAGTAGCTCCGACAGAAACACCGGGGAGCTGTTTTTT. Its protein product is CASSSDRNTGELFF.

Comments on this clonotype: Germline and junction disagree at one end, which may indicate a read error. The V call is TRBV20-1, the J call TRBJ2-1; 10 nucleotides line up with TRBD2. The CDR3 runs 19 residues. Per germline, CDR1 DFQATT and CDR2 SNEGSKA (reference sequence). The chain's CDR3 is CCARDSDSYEREGYNEQFF. The DNA for the CDR3 is TGCTGTGCTAGAGACTCGGACAGCTACGAGCGGGAGGGCTACAATGAGCAGTTCTTC.

This rearrangement joins TRBV20-1 to TRBJ2-2; D remains unclear. The CDR3 length is 15 residues. The V gene lost 4 bases and the J gene lost 0 bases, with 12 bases spanning the gap. Germline V CDR1 and CDR2: DFQATT, SNEGSKA (reference sequence). The CDR3 DNA reads as TGCAGTGCTAAACGCCGGGCCACGAACACCGGGGAGCTGTTTTTT. The encoded protein is CSAKRRATNTGELFF.